This TCR beta chain came from a study of T cells expressing NK-cell markers. The wider study: CD3+CD56+NKG2C+, CD3+CD56+NKG2C- and CD3+CD56-NKG2C+ T cells, once sorted, supplied the TCR beta repertoires. With respect to HCMV, most of the eight sequenced donors were seropositive, and one was seronegative.

Libraries used 5'RACE template switching adding universal primer site and UMIs. TCRdb reprocessed the 5' RACE reads and stores each CDR3 protein as one record, lacking DNA. The sample has fewer than 400,000 distinct CDR3 sequences, and its top ten clones hold 5.2%. This CDR3 comprises 14 residues. CDR1 ENHRY and CDR2 SYGVKD come from the germline V gene. The sequence was obtained from a man aged 18 to 69 in good health. The gene calls are TRBV10-3 and TRBJ1-3. The sequenced material came from blood T cells: a sorted CD56 or NKG2C T cell subset, CD4+ or CD8+ T cells, or bulk PBMC T cells (not recorded which). CDR3 protein: CAIREGLSGNTIYF.